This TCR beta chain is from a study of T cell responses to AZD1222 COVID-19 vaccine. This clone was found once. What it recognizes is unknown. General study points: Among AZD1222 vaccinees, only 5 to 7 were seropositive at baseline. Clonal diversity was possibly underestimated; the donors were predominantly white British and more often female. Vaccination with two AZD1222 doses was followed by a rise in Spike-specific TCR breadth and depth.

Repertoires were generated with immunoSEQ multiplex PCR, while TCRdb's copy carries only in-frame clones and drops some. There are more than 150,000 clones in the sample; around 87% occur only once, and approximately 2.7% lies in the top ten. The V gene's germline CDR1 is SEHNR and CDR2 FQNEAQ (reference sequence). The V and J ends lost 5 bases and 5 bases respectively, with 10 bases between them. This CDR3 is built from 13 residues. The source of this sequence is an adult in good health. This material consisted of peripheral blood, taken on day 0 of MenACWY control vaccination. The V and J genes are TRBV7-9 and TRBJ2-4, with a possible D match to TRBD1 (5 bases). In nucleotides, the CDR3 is TGTGCCAGCAGCCTTGAAGGGGAAAACATTCAGTACTTC. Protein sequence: CASSLEGENIQYF.